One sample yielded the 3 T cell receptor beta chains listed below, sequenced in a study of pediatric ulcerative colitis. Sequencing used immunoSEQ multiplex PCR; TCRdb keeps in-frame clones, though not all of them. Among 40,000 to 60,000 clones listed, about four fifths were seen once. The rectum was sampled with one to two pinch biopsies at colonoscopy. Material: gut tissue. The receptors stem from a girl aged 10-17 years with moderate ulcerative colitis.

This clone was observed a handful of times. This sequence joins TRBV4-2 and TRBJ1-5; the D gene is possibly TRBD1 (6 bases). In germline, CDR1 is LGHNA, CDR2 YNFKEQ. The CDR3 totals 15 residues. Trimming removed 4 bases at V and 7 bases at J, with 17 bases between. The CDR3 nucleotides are TGTGCCAGCAGCCGCACTTACAGGGCCAACCAGCCCCAGCATTTT. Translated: CASSRTYRANQPQHF.

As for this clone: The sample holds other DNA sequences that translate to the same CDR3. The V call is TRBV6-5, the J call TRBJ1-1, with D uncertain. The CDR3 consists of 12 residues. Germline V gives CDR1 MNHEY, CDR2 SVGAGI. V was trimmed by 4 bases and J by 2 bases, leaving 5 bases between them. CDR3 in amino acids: CASSSPNTEAFF. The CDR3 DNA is TGTGCCAGCAGTTCCCCAAACACTGAAGCTTTCTTT.

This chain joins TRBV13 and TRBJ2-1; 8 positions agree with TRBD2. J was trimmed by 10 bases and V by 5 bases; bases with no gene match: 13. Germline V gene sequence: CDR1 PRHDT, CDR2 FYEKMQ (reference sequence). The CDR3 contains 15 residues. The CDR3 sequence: CASSAPGAGGREQFF. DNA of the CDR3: TGTGCCAGCAGCGCCCCAGGTGCGGGGGGCAGGGAGCAGTTCTTC.